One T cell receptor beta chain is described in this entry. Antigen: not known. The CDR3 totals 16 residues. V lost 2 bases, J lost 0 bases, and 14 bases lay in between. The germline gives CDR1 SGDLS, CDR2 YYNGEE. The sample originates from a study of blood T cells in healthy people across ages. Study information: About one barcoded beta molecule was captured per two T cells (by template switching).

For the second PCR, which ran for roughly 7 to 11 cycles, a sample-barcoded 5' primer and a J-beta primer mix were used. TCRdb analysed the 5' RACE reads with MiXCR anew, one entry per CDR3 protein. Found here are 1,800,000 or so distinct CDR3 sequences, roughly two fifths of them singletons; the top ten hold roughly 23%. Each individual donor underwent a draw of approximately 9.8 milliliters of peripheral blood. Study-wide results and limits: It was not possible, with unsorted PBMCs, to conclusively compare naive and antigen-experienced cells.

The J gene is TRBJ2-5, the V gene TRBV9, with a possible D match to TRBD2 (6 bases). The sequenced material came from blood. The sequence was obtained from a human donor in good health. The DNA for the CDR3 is TGTGCCAGCAGCGTGGGACTTACCATGTACCAAGAGACCCAGTACTTC. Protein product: CASSVGLTMYQETQYF.